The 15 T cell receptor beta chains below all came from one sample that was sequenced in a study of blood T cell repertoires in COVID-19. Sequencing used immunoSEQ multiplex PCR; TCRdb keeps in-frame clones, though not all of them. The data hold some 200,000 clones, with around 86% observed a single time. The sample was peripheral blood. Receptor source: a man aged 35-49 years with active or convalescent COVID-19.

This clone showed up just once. Here the CDR3 reads CASRDPGGGAFSYNEQFF. CDR3 coding DNA: TGTGCCAGCAGGGACCCCGGCGGGGGGGCTTTCTCCTACAATGAGCAGTTCTTC. The chain recombines TRBV2 with TRBJ2-1; 9 positions match TRBD2. CDR1 is SNHLY and CDR2 is FYNNEI in the germline V gene. This CDR3 comprises 18 residues. V lost 6 bases, J lost 0 bases, and 12 bases stayed unmatched.

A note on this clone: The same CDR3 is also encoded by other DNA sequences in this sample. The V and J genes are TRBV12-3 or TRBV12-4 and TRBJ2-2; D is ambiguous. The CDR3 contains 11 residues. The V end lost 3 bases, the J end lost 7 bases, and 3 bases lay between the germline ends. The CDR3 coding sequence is TGTGCCAGCAGTTTGAGCGGGGAGCTGTTTTTT. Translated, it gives CASSLSGELFF.

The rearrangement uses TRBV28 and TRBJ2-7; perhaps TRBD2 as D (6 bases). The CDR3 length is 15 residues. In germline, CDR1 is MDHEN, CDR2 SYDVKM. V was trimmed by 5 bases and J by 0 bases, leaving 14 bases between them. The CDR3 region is CASSPLEGFSYEQYF. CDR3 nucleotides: TGTGCCAGCAGTCCACTGGAGGGGTTCTCCTACGAGCAGTACTTC.

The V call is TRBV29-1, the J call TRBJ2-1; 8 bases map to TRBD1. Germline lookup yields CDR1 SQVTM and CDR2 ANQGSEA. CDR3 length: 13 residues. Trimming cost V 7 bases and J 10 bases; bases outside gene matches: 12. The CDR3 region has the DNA TGCAGCGGGGGACAGGAATCCAATATGGAGCAGTTCTTC. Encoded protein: CSGGQESNMEQFF.

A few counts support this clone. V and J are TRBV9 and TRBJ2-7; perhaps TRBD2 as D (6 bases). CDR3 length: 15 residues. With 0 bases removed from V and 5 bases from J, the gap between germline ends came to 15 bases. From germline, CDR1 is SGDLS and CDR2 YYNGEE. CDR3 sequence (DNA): TGTGCCAGCAGCGTAGGGGGGACTTCTCCGAACGAGCAGTACTTC. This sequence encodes CASSVGGTSPNEQYF.

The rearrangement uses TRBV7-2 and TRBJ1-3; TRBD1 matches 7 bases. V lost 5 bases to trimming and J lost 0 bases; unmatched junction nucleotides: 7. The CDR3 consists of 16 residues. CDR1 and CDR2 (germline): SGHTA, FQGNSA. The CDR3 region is CASSAGQVRSGNTIYF. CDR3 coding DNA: TGTGCCAGCAGCGCCGGACAGGTCCGCTCTGGAAACACCATATATTTT.

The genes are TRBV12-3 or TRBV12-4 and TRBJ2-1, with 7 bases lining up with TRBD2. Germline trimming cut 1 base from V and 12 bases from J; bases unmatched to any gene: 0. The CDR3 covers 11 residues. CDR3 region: CASSLGEGQFF. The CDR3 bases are TGTGCCAGCAGTTTAGGGGAGGGGCAGTTCTTC.

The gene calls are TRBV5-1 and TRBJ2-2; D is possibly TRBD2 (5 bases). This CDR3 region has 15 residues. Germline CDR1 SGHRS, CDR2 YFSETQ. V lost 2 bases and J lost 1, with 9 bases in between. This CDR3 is CASSFRGLNTGELFF. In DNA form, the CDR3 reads TGCGCCAGCAGCTTCAGAGGGTTGAACACCGGGGAGCTGTTTTTT. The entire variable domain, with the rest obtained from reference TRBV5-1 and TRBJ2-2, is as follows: KAGVTQTPRYLIKTRGQQVTLSCSPISGHRSVSWYQQTPGQGLQFLFEYFSETQRNKGNFPGRFSGRQFSNSRSEMNVSTLELGDSALYLCASSFRGLNTGELFFGEGSRLTVL.

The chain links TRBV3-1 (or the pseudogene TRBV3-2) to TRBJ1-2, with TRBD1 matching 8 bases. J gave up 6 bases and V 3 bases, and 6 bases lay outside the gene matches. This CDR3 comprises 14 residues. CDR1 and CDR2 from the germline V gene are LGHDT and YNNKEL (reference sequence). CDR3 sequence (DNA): TGTGCCAGCAGCCAGTTCCAGGGGGCAGATGGCTACACCTTC. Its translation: CASSQFQGADGYTF.

The CDR3 region is CASSSIQETQYF. DNA of the CDR3: TGTGCCAGCAGCTCCATTCAAGAGACCCAGTACTTC. This chain links TRBV5-4 with TRBJ2-5; D is uncertain. Looked up from germline, CDR1 is SGHNT and CDR2 is YYREEE (reference sequence). V lost 3 bases to trimming and J lost 2 bases, with 5 bases between them. The CDR3 has 12 amino acids.

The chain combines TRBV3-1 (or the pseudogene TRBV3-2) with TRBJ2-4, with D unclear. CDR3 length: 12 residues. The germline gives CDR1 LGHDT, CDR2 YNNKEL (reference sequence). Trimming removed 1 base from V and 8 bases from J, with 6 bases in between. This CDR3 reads CASSQGRDIQYF. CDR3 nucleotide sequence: TGTGCCAGCAGCCAAGGACGGGACATTCAGTACTTC.

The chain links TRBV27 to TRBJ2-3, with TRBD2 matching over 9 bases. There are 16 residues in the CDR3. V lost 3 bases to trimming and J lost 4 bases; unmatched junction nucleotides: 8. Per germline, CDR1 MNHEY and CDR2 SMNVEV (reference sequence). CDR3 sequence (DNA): TGTGCCAGCAGTTTCGGGTCAGCGGGGGGTGCAGATACGCAGTATTTT. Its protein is CASSFGSAGGADTQYF.

CDR3 bases: TGTGCCAGCAGACCCAACAGGTGGGGTAATGAAAAACTGTTTTTT. Protein: CASRPNRWGNEKLFF. The chain combines TRBV28 with TRBJ1-4, with D possibly matching TRBD1 (5 bases). The CDR3 consists of 15 residues. V was clipped by 6 bases and J by 4 bases, with 15 bases between them. CDR1 is MDHEN, CDR2 SYDVKM, per germline.

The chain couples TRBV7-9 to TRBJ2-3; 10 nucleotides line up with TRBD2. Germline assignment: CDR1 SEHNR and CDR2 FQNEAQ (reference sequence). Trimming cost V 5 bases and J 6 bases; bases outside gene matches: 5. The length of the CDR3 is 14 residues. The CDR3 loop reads CASSPGTSADTQYF. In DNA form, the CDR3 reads TGTGCCAGCAGCCCAGGGACTAGCGCGGATACGCAGTATTTT.

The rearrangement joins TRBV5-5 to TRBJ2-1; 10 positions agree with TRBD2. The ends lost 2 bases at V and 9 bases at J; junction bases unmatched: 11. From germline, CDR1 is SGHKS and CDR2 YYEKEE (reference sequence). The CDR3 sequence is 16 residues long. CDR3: CASSLRSGGAAGEQFF. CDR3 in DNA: TGTGCCAGCAGCTTACGAAGCGGGGGGGCTGCGGGTGAGCAGTTCTTC. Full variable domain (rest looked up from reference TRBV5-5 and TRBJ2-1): DAGVTQSPTHLIKTRGQQVTLRCSPISGHKSVSWYQQVLGQGPQFIFQYYEKEERGRGNFPDRFSARQFPNYSSELNVNALLLGDSALYLCASSLRSGGAAGEQFFGPGTRLTVL.